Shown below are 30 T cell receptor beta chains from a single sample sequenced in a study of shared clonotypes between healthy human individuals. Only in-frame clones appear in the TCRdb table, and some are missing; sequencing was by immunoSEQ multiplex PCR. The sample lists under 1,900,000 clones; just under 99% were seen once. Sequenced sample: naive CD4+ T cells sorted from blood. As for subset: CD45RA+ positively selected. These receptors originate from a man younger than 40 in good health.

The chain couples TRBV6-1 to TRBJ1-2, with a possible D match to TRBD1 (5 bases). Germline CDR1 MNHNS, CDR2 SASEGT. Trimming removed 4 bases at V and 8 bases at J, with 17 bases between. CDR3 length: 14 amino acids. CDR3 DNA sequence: TGTGCCAGCAGTGCGGCGACAGCCATTGTGGGCTACACCTTC. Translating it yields CASSAATAIVGYTF.

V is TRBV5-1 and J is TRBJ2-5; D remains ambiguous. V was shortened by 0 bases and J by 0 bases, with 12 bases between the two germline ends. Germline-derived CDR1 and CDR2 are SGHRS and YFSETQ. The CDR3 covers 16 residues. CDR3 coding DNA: TGCGCCAGCAGCTTGGAGCGAAGAAGGAACCAAGAGACCCAGTACTTC. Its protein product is CASSLERRRNQETQYF.

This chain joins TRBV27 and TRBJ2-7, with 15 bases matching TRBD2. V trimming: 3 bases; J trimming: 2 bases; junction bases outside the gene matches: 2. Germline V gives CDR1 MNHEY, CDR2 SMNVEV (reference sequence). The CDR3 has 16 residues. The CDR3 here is CASSLGLAGGAYEQYF. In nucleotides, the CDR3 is TGTGCCAGCAGTTTGGGACTAGCGGGAGGAGCCTACGAGCAGTACTTC.

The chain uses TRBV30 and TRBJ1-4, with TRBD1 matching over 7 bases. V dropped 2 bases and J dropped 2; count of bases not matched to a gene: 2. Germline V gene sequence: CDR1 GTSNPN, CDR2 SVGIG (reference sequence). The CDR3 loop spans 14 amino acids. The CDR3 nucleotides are TGTGCCTGGAGTCCGGGACAGACTAATGAAAAACTGTTTTTT. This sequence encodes CAWSPGQTNEKLFF.

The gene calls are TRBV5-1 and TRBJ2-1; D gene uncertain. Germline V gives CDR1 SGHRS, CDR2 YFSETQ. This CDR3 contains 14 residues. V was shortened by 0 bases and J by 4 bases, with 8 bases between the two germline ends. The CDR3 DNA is TGCGCCAGCAGCTTGGTGCCCCAATACAATGAGCAGTTCTTC. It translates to CASSLVPQYNEQFF.

CDR3 loop: CSVEVSGSYNEQFF. CDR3 nucleotide sequence: TGCAGCGTTGAGGTTAGCGGATCCTACAATGAGCAGTTCTTC. The rearrangement uses TRBV29-1 and TRBJ2-1; TRBD2 is a possible D gene (6 bases). This CDR3 spans 14 amino acids. The V and J ends lost 3 bases and 1 base respectively, with 10 bases between them. Looked up from germline, CDR1 is SQVTM and CDR2 is ANQGSEA.

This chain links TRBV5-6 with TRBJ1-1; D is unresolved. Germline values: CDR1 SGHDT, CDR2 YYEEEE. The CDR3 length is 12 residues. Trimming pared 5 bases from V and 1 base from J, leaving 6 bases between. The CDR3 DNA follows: TGTGCCAGCAGGGGAAGGAACACTGAAGCTTTCTTT. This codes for CASRGRNTEAFF. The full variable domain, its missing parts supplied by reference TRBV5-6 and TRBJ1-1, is DAGVTQSPTHLIKTRGQQVTLRCSPKSGHDTVSWYQQALGQGPQFIFQYYEEEERQRGNFPDRFSGHQFPNYSSELNVNALLLGDSALYLCASRGRNTEAFFGQGTRLTVV.

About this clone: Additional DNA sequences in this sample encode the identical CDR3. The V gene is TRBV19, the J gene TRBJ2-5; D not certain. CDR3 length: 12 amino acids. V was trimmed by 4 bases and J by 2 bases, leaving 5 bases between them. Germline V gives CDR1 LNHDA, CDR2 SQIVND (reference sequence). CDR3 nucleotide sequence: TGTGCCAGTAGTAGACAACAAGAGACCCAGTACTTC. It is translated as CASSRQQETQYF.

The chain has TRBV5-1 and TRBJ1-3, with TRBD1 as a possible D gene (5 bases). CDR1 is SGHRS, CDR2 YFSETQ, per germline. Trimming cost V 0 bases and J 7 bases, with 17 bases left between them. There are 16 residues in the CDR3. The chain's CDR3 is CASSLVGGRVGNTIYF. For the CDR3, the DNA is TGCGCCAGCAGCTTGGTCGGAGGCAGGGTTGGGAACACCATATATTTT.

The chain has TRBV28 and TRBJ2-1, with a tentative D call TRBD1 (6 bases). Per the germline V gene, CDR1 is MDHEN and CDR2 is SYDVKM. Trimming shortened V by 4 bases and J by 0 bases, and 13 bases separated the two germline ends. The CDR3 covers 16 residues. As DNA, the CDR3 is TGTGCCAGCAGTTCTCAGGGGTCCACCTCCTACAATGAGCAGTTCTTC. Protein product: CASSSQGSTSYNEQFF.

The chain's CDR3 is CSVGLGTVLQETQYF. DNA for the CDR3: TGCAGCGTTGGACTCGGGACAGTGTTACAAGAGACCCAGTACTTC. The chain links TRBV29-1 to TRBJ2-5, with TRBD1 matching 7 bases. J lost 2 bases, V lost 4 bases, and 10 bases had no gene match. Germline assignment: CDR1 SQVTM and CDR2 ANQGSEA. CDR3 length: 15 amino acids.

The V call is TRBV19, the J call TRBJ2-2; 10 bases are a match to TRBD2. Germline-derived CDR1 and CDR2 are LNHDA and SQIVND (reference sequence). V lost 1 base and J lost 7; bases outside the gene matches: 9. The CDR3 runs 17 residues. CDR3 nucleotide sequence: TGTGCCAGTAGTATAGTTCAGCTAGCGGGAGTAAACGGGGAGCTGTTTTTT. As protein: CASSIVQLAGVNGELFF. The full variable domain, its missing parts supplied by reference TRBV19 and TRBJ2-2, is DGGITQSPKYLFRKEGQNVTLSCEQNLNHDAMYWYRQDPGQGLRLIYYSQIVNDFQKGDIAEGYSVSREKKESFPLTVTSAQKNPTAFYLCASSIVQLAGVNGELFFGEGSRLTVL.

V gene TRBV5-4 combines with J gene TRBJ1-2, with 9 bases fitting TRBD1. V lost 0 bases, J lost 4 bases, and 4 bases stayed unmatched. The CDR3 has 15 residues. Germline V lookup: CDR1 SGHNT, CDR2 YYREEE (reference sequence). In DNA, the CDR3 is TGTGCCAGCAGCTTGGGACAGGGGGAACCCTATGGCTACACCTTC. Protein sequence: CASSLGQGEPYGYTF.

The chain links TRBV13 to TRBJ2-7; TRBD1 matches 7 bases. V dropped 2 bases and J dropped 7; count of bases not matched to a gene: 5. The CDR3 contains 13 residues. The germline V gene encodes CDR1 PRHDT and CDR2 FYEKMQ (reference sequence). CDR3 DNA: TGTGCCAGCAGCTTAAAGGGGGCGCGTGAGCAGTACTTC. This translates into CASSLKGAREQYF.

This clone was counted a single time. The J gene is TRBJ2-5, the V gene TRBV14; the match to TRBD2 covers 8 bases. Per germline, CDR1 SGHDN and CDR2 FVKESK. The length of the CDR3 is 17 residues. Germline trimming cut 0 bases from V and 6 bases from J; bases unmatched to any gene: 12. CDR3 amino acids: CASSQDGAGGGRKTQYF. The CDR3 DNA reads TGTGCCAGCAGCCAAGACGGGGCCGGCGGGGGGAGAAAGACCCAGTACTTC.

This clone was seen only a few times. CDR3 sequence: CASSWTGYGYTF. The CDR3 DNA is TGTGCCAGCAGTTGGACAGGGTATGGCTACACCTTC. The chain recombines TRBV28 with TRBJ1-2; 8 nucleotides agree with TRBD1. The CDR3 runs 12 residues. Germline loops: CDR1 MDHEN, CDR2 SYDVKM. V was pared by 4 bases and J by 5 bases, with 0 bases of the junction left unmatched.

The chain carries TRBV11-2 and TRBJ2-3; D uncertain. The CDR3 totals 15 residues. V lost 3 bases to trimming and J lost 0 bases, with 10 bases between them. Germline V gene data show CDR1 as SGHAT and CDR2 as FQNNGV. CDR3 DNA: TGTGCCAGCAGCTTCTTACAGCCTAGCACAGATACGCAGTATTTT. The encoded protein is CASSFLQPSTDTQYF.

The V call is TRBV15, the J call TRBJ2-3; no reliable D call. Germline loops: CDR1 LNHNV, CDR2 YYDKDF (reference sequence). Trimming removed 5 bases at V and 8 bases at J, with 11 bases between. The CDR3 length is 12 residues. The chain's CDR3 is CATSVRAGTQYF. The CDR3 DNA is TGTGCCACCAGCGTAAGGGCAGGTACGCAGTATTTT. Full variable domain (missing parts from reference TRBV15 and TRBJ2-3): DAMVIQNPRYQVTQFGKPVTLSCSQTLNHNVMYWYQQKSSQAPKLLFHYYDKDFNNEADTPDNFQSRRPNTSFCFLDIRSPGLGDTAMYLCATSVRAGTQYFGPGTRLTVL.

Here the CDR3 DNA reads TGTGCCAGCAGCCCCGTCTACGAGCAGTACTTC. It translates to CASSPVYEQYF. This chain joins TRBV11-2 and TRBJ2-7, with no clear D. The length of the CDR3 is 11 residues. Germline V gives CDR1 SGHAT, CDR2 FQNNGV. The germline V and J ends were trimmed by 5 bases and 3 bases, with 5 bases remaining between them.

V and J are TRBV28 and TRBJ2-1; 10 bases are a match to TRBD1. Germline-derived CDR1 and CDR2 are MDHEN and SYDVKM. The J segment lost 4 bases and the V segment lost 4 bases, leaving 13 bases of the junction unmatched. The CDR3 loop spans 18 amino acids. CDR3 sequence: CASSSGTGAQPLYNEQFF. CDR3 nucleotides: TGTGCCAGCAGTTCCGGGACAGGGGCCCAGCCCCTTTACAATGAGCAGTTCTTC.

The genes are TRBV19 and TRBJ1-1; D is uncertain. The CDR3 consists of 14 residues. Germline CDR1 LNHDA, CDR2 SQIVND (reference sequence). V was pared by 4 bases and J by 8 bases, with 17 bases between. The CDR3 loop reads CASSTPGSATEAFF. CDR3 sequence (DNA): TGTGCCAGTAGTACCCCGGGGTCCGCTACCGAAGCTTTCTTT.

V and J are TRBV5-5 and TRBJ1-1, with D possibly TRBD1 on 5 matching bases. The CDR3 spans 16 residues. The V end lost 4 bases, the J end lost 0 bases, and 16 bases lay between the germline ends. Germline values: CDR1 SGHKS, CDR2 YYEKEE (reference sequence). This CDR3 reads CASSLRAPTVNTEAFF. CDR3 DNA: TGTGCCAGCAGCCTGCGTGCCCCGACAGTGAACACTGAAGCTTTCTTT.

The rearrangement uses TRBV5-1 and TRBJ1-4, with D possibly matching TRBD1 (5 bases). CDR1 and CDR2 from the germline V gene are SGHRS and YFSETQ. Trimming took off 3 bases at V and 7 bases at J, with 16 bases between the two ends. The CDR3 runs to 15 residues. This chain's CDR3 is CASSYGAGKGEKLFF. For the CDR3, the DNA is TGCGCCAGCAGCTATGGAGCAGGGAAGGGTGAAAAACTGTTTTTT. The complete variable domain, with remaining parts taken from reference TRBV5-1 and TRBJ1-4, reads KAGVTQTPRYLIKTRGQQVTLSCSPISGHRSVSWYQQTPGQGLQFLFEYFSETQRNKGNFPGRFSGRQFSNSRSEMNVSTLELGDSALYLCASSYGAGKGEKLFFGSGTQLSVL.

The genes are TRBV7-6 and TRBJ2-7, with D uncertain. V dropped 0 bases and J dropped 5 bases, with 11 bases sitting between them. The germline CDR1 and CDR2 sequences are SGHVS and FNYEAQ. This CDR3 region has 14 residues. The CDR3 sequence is CASSLAGRPHEQYF. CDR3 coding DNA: TGTGCCAGCAGCTTAGCGGGCAGGCCCCACGAGCAGTACTTC.

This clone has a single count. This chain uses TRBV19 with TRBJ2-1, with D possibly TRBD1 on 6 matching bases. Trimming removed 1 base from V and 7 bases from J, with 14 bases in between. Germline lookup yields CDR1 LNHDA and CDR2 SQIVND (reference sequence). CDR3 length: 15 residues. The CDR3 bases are TGTGCCAGTAGTATAGTGCCAGGGGTATTGAATGAGCAGTTCTTC. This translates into CASSIVPGVLNEQFF.

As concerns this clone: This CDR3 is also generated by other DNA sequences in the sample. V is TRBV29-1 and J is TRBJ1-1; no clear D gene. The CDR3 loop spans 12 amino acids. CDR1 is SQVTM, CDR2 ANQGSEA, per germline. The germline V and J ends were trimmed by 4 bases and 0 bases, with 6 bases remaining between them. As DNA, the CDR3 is TGCAGCGTTGGACGGCTGAACACTGAAGCTTTCTTT. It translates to CSVGRLNTEAFF.

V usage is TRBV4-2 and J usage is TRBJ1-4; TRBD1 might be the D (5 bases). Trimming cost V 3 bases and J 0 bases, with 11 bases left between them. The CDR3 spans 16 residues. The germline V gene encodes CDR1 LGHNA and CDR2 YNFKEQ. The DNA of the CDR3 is TGTGCCAGCAGCCACGGGACCGAAACAACTAATGAAAAACTGTTTTTT. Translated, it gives CASSHGTETTNEKLFF.

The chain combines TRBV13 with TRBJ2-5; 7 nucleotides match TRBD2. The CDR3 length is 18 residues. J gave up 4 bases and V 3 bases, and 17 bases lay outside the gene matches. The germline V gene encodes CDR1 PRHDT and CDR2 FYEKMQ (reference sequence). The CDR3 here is CASSLGHRRAGASETQYF. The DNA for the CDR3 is TGTGCCAGCAGCTTGGGTCACCGAAGGGCGGGAGCGTCAGAGACCCAGTACTTC. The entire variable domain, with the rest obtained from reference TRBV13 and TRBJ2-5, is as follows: AAGVIQSPRHLIKEKRETATLKCYPIPRHDTVYWYQQGPGQDPQFLISFYEKMQSDKGSIPDRFSAQQFSDYHSELNMSSLELGDSALYFCASSLGHRRAGASETQYFGPGTRLLVL.

This CDR3 reads CASSMGLVQEGQYF. The CDR3 DNA reads as TGCGCCAGCAGCATGGGACTAGTACAGGAAGGGCAGTACTTC. The chain carries TRBV5-1 and TRBJ2-7; 8 nucleotides agree with TRBD2. The CDR3 is 14 amino acids. V lost 4 bases to trimming and J lost 9 bases; unmatched junction nucleotides: 12. Germline V gene data show CDR1 as SGHRS and CDR2 as YFSETQ.

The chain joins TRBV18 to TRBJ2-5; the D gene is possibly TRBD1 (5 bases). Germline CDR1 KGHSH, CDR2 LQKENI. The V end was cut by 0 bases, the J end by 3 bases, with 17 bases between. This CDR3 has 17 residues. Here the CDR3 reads CASSPPVLSGLKETQYF. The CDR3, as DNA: TGTGCCAGCTCACCACCGGTTCTGTCAGGGCTAAAAGAGACCCAGTACTTC.